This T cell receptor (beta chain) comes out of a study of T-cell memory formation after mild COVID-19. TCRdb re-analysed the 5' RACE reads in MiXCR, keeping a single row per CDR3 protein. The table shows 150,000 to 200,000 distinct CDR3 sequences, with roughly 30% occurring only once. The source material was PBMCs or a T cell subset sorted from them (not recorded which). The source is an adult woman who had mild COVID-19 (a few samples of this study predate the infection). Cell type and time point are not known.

CDR3 region: CASSSFTFNYGYTF. DNA for the CDR3: TGTGCCAGCAGCTCATTCACATTCAACTATGGCTACACCTTC. This chain uses TRBV7-8 with TRBJ1-2; D remains unclear. The germline V gene encodes CDR1 SGHVS and CDR2 FQNEAQ. The V end was cut by 4 bases, the J end by 2 bases, with 11 bases between. This CDR3 is 14 amino acids long.